This T cell receptor beta chain originates from a study of T cells after yellow fever vaccination. TCRdb recomputed calls from the 5' RACE reads with MiXCR, one row per CDR3 protein. Found here are 400,000 or so distinct CDR3 sequences, approximately 5.7% of them singletons; the top ten hold about 15%. This clonotype was found a few times. The CDR3 has 13 residues. The germline V and J ends were trimmed by 1 base and 8 bases, with 8 bases remaining between them. Looked up from germline, CDR1 is SGHTA and CDR2 is FQGNSA. The source of this sequence is a man between 25 and 39 years old who received the YFV17D yellow fever vaccine. The sample in question was PBMCs, obtained 5 days after the yellow fever booster vaccination. This chain connects TRBV7-2 to TRBJ1-4, with D uncertain. The CDR3 coding sequence is TGTGCCAGCAGCTTAGGTGGGATGGAAAAACTGTTTTTT. Its protein is CASSLGGMEKLFF.